Shown below are 20 T cell receptor beta chains from a single sample sequenced in a study of blood T cell repertoires in COVID-19. The protocol was immunoSEQ multiplex PCR, while the TCRdb copy is restricted to in-frame clones and leaves out a portion. The sample comprises some 350,000 clones, more than 75% of which are singletons, and nearly 6.5% rests with the top ten. The sequencing sample was made of peripheral blood. Receptors were obtained from a woman between 45 and 60 years old with COVID-19, enrolled during active disease.

The chain combines TRBV21-1 with TRBJ2-1; whether TRBD2, the table's D call, matches the DNA was not checked. TRBV21-1 has pseudogene status. The CDR3 has 15 residues. The CDR3 loop is CASSTGLAGGDEQFF. The CDR3, as DNA: TGTGCCAGCAGCACGGGACTAGCGGGAGGGGACGAGCAGTTCTTC.

This rearrangement joins TRBV3-1 (or the pseudogene TRBV3-2) to TRBJ1-2; TRBD1 is a possible D gene (5 bases). V was cut by 2 bases and J by 8 bases, with 15 bases left in between. The CDR3 is 14 amino acids. Germline values: CDR1 LGHDT, CDR2 YNNKEL (reference sequence). In nucleotides, the CDR3 is TGTGCCAGCAGCCAACCCAGGGCCGCACAAGGCTACACCTTC. Its protein is CASSQPRAAQGYTF.

As to this clone: This sample includes further DNA sequences coding for the same CDR3. The V call is TRBV6-4, the J call TRBJ2-6, with unresolved D. The CDR3 consists of 14 residues. The V gene lost 4 bases and the J gene lost 1 base, with 5 bases spanning the gap. CDR1 is MRHNA, CDR2 SNTAGT, per germline. CDR3 region: CASSVESGANVLTF. CDR3 in DNA: TGTGCCAGCAGTGTAGAATCTGGGGCCAACGTCCTGACTTTC.

The V gene is TRBV19, the J gene TRBJ1-2; D not resolved. This CDR3 is 16 amino acids long. The germline gives CDR1 LNHDA, CDR2 SQIVND (reference sequence). V lost 10 bases to trimming and J lost 0 bases, with 21 bases between them. CDR3 residues: CATLRTSVLPNYGYTF. The CDR3 DNA follows: TGTGCCACTCTGCGAACTTCGGTGCTACCTAACTATGGCTACACCTTC.

This clone appeared once. This rearrangement joins TRBV29-1 to TRBJ2-7; TRBD1 is a possible D gene (6 bases). Germline V CDR1 and CDR2: SQVTM, ANQGSEA. This CDR3 has 14 residues. V gave up 5 bases and J gave up 0 bases, with 14 bases separating them. The CDR3 region has the DNA TGCAGCGTTTCTGGGGGCCTAAGCTCCTACGAGCAGTACTTC. This encodes CSVSGGLSSYEQYF.

The rearrangement joins TRBV27 to TRBJ2-1; 11 nucleotides line up with TRBD2. V shed 5 bases and J 11 bases; nucleotides not matched to a gene: 8. Germline CDR1 and CDR2: MNHEY and SMNVEV (reference sequence). The CDR3 spans 14 residues. The CDR3 nucleotides are TGTGCCAGCAGTGGCCCGACTAGCGGGACTCAGCAGTTCTTC. Protein product: CASSGPTSGTQQFF.

This clone was observed a single time. The rearrangement uses TRBV6-1 and TRBJ2-1; 12 bases align to TRBD2. Germline V gene sequence: CDR1 MNHNS, CDR2 SASEGT. The CDR3 runs 17 residues. J lost 10 bases, V lost 2 bases, and 12 bases had no gene match. The CDR3: CASSENVVGLAGGEQFF. The CDR3 DNA follows: TGTGCCAGCAGTGAAAATGTGGTTGGGCTAGCGGGAGGGGAGCAGTTCTTC.

The gene calls are TRBV19 and TRBJ2-2, with 12 bases identical to TRBD2. Per the germline V gene, CDR1 is LNHDA and CDR2 is SQIVND (reference sequence). After removal of 9 bases from V and 0 bases from J, the junction contained 2 bases not matched to a gene. This CDR3 contains 15 residues. As DNA, the CDR3 is TGTGCCAGGGGGACTAGCGGGTCGAACACCGGGGAGCTGTTTTTT. The encoded protein is CARGTSGSNTGELFF.

DNA for the CDR3: TGTGCCAGCAGTTACTCGAGCCGAGACACTGAAGCTTTCTTT. Protein: CASSYSSRDTEAFF. This rearrangement joins TRBV6-6 to TRBJ1-1; D not resolved. The V end lost 0 bases, the J end lost 3 bases, and 8 bases lay between the germline ends. The CDR3 is made up of 14 amino acids. The V gene's germline CDR1 is MNHNY and CDR2 SVGAGI (reference sequence).

The chain combines TRBV6-5 with TRBJ1-1; maybe TRBD1 (6 bases). The V and J ends lost 6 bases and 0 bases respectively, with 8 bases between them. The germline V gene encodes CDR1 MNHEY and CDR2 SVGAGI. The CDR3 runs to 13 residues. The CDR3 DNA is TGTGCCAGCAGAGGACAGATGAACACTGAAGCTTTCTTT. Residues: CASRGQMNTEAFF.

This clone showed up just once. The chain is built from TRBV18 and TRBJ2-7, with no clear D. The V gene's germline CDR1 is KGHSH and CDR2 LQKENI. This CDR3 comprises 16 residues. The germline V and J ends were trimmed by 2 bases and 0 bases, with 14 bases remaining between them. The CDR3 is CASSPAVASLSYEQYF. CDR3 in DNA: TGTGCCAGCTCACCAGCGGTCGCGAGTCTCTCCTACGAGCAGTACTTC.

V usage is TRBV30 and J usage is TRBJ1-2; no reliable D call. Trimming removed 0 bases from V and 7 bases from J, with 12 bases in between. The germline V gene encodes CDR1 GTSNPN and CDR2 SVGIG (reference sequence). The length of the CDR3 is 13 residues. DNA for the CDR3: TGTGCCTGGAGTGTAACGCAGGCGGGTGGCTACACCTTC. Protein product: CAWSVTQAGGYTF.

This clone showed up just a few times. The chain carries TRBV27 and TRBJ2-2, with unresolved D. V was shortened by 4 bases and J by 7 bases, with 4 bases between the two germline ends. The V gene's germline CDR1 is MNHEY and CDR2 SMNVEV (reference sequence). This CDR3 spans 11 amino acids. Here the CDR3 DNA reads TGTGCCAGCAGTTATTACGGGGAGCTGTTTTTT. Amino acid sequence: CASSYYGELFF.

The V and J genes are TRBV5-4 and TRBJ2-1; D is perhaps TRBD2 (6 bases). The germline V gene encodes CDR1 SGHNT and CDR2 YYREEE (reference sequence). The CDR3 is 14 amino acids. V was cut by 3 bases and J by 9 bases, with 16 bases left in between. CDR3 in amino acids: CASSWQERGTEQFF. In nucleotides, the CDR3 is TGTGCCAGCAGCTGGCAGGAACGGGGGACTGAGCAGTTCTTC. Full variable domain (missing parts from reference TRBV5-4 and TRBJ2-1): ETGVTQSPTHLIKTRGQQVTLRCSSQSGHNTVSWYQQALGQGPQFIFQYYREEENGRGNFPPRFSGLQFPNYSSELNVNALELDDSALYLCASSWQERGTEQFFGPGTRLTVL.

This clone showed up just once. The V call is TRBV7-2, the J call TRBJ2-7, with TRBD2 as a possible D gene (5 bases). The CDR3 sequence is 14 residues long. V lost 1 base and J 4 bases, leaving 11 bases between the germline ends. Germline V lookup: CDR1 SGHTA, CDR2 FQGNSA. This chain's CDR3 is CASSLVAGQYEQYF. The CDR3 DNA is TGTGCCAGCAGCTTAGTGGCGGGCCAGTACGAGCAGTACTTC.

The rearrangement uses TRBV6-2 or TRBV6-3 and TRBJ2-3, with 11 bases aligning to TRBD2. Germline values: CDR1 MNHEY, CDR2 SVGEGT. V gave up 0 bases and J gave up 4 bases; unmatched junction bases: 0. The CDR3 has 15 residues. The CDR3 here is CASSYSGLAADTQYF. The CDR3 DNA is TGTGCCAGCAGTTACTCGGGACTAGCGGCAGATACGCAGTATTTT.

V and J are TRBV11-2 and TRBJ2-1, with 7 bases aligning to TRBD2. Germline CDR1 and CDR2: SGHAT and FQNNGV. The CDR3 has 15 residues. V gave up 7 bases and J gave up 3 bases; unmatched junction bases: 9. Here the CDR3 DNA reads TGTGCCAGCATCCTGAGAGCGGGGCACTACAATGAGCAGTTCTTC. Its protein is CASILRAGHYNEQFF.

The V call is TRBV6-5, the J call TRBJ2-7, with a weak D call TRBD1 (5 bases). Germline-derived CDR1 and CDR2 are MNHEY and SVGAGI. Trimming took off 6 bases at V and 1 base at J, with 16 bases between the two ends. The CDR3 is 15 residues long. CDR3 amino acids: CASRPDKFRSYEQYF. Written as DNA, the CDR3 is TGTGCCAGCAGACCGGACAAATTTCGGTCCTACGAGCAGTACTTC.

This chain joins TRBV6-5 and TRBJ2-7; 8 bases match TRBD2. In germline, CDR1 is MNHEY, CDR2 SVGAGI. V gave up 8 bases and J gave up 0 bases; unmatched junction bases: 6. This CDR3 region has 14 residues. Here the CDR3 reads CASSRAGGSYEQYF. The DNA for the CDR3 is TGTGCCAGCTCTAGGGCGGGAGGCTCCTACGAGCAGTACTTC.

The V and J genes are TRBV11-2 and TRBJ2-7; possibly TRBD2 for D (6 bases). CDR3 length equals 17 residues. V was cut by 2 bases and J by 2 bases, with 19 bases left in between. Germline V gene lookup returns CDR1 SGHAT and CDR2 FQNNGV. DNA for the CDR3: TGTGCCAGCAGCTTAACTTCCTTAGCGGAACCCCCCTACGAGCAGTACTTC. The encoded protein is CASSLTSLAEPPYEQYF.